The 15 T cell receptor beta chains given below trace back to one sample, sequenced in a study of regulatory T cells in long-lasting Graves disease. Both iRepertoire HTBI primers and Arm-PCR of CDR3 regions were used to build the TCR beta libraries. TCRdb redid the calling of the multiplex PCR reads with MiXCR, one entry per CDR3 protein. The repertoire includes about 470,000 distinct CDR3 sequences, 20% to 25% of them detected once, and 6.5% to 9% sits in the top ten. Stated time point: persistent/refractory GD, antithyroid drugs over 5 years with positive TRAb. PBMC-derived RNA was used for the TCR library. Material: peripheral blood mononuclear cells (PBMCs), obtained when the disease was refractory, from a patient treated with antithyroid drugs. These receptors all stem from a female donor with Graves disease.

This clonotype has a handful of counts. The chain employs TRBV20-1 and TRBJ2-7; D uncertain. V was shortened by 3 bases and J by 3 bases, with 3 bases between the two germline ends. Germline V gene lookup returns CDR1 DFQATT and CDR2 SNEGSKA (reference sequence). This CDR3 comprises 10 residues. DNA for the CDR3: TGCAGTGCTAGGATCTACGAGCAGTACTTC. Translating it yields CSARIYEQYF.

This clonotype was detected only a few times. The chain links TRBV20-1 to TRBJ2-2; 8 nucleotides align to TRBD1. The germline V gene has CDR1 DFQATT and CDR2 SNEGSKA (reference sequence). With 6 bases clipped from V and 4 bases from J, the junction kept 4 bases outside the gene matches. The CDR3 is made up of 13 amino acids. This CDR3 reads CSAYRGFTGELFF. DNA for the CDR3: TGCAGTGCCTACAGGGGGTTCACCGGGGAGCTGTTTTTT.

The chain recombines TRBV11-2 with TRBJ1-2; D uncertain. The V end was cut by 4 bases, the J end by 0 bases, with 12 bases between. Germline loops: CDR1 SGHAT, CDR2 FQNNGV. The CDR3 runs 15 residues. The CDR3 coding sequence is TGTGCCAGCAGCTCTTTGGGGTTGACTAACTATGGCTACACCTTC. It specifies CASSSLGLTNYGYTF.

This clonotype has at least ten counts. The J gene is TRBJ2-7, the V gene TRBV3-1; a possible D gene is TRBD2 (6 bases). Germline V gene data show CDR1 as LGHDT and CDR2 as YNNKEL (reference sequence). V lost 6 bases, J lost 3 bases, and 9 bases lay in between. The CDR3 contains 12 residues. For the CDR3, the DNA is TGTGCCAGCAGTCAGGGACTCTACGAGCAGTACTTC. As protein: CASSQGLYEQYF.

This clonotype appeared a few times. V gene TRBV11-3 combines with J gene TRBJ1-3; no firm D call. CDR3 size: 14 residues. Between the trimmed V and J ends, which lost 4 bases and 0 bases, there was a span of 7 bases. Per the germline V gene, CDR1 is SGHNT and CDR2 is YENEEA. The DNA for the CDR3 is TGTGCCAGCAGCTCACTTAACTCTGGAAACACCATATATTTT. Protein: CASSSLNSGNTIYF.

This clonotype was counted ten times or more. The chain uses TRBV24-1 and TRBJ2-5; a possible D gene is TRBD2 (5 bases). The germline V gene has CDR1 KGHDR and CDR2 SFDVKD. The CDR3 spans 14 residues. V gave up 6 bases and J gave up 4 bases, with 14 bases separating them. CDR3 nucleotide sequence: TGTGCCACCAGTCCGGGATTTTCGGGAGAGACCCAGTACTTC. Protein sequence: CATSPGFSGETQYF.

This clonotype occurred many times. J is TRBJ1-1 and V is TRBV6-1; TRBD1 is a possible D gene (6 bases). CDR1 is MNHNS and CDR2 is SASEGT in the germline V gene. Trimming stripped 6 bases from V and 1 base from J, with 21 bases between. This CDR3 region has 17 residues. The CDR3 DNA reads TGTGCCAGCAGCTTTGACTTAAGGGGGGCCCCGAACACTGAAGCTTTCTTT. Protein product: CASSFDLRGAPNTEAFF.

This clonotype turned up a few times. CDR3 DNA sequence: TGTGCCAGCAGCTTAGGACCCCCCCAATCGCGTTTTGTCCACGAGCAGTACTTC. This codes for CASSLGPPQSRFVHEQYF. The chain employs TRBV7-2 and TRBJ2-7; D is unresolved. The germline V gene encodes CDR1 SGHTA and CDR2 FQGNSA. The CDR3 is 18 amino acids. Trimming took off 1 base at V and 5 bases at J, with 24 bases between the two ends. Together with reference TRBV7-2 and TRBJ2-7, the CDR3 gives the full variable domain: GAGVSQSPSNKVTEKGKDVELRCDPISGHTALYWYRQSLGQGLEFLIYFQGNSAPDKSGLPSDRFSAERTGGSVSTLTIQRTQQEDSAVYLCASSLGPPQSRFVHEQYFGPGTRLTVT.

For the CDR3, the DNA is TGTGCCAGCAGTTTAGCCGGGACAGGTCTTTACAATGAGCAGTTCTTC. Protein: CASSLAGTGLYNEQFF. This chain connects TRBV12-3 or TRBV12-4 to TRBJ2-1; 8 bases are a match to TRBD1. The V segment lost 0 bases and the J segment 4 bases; nucleotides outside the gene matches: 5. The CDR3 is made up of 16 amino acids.

This chain joins TRBV20-1 and TRBJ2-3; no firm D call. Germline CDR1 and CDR2: DFQATT and SNEGSKA (reference sequence). The V end lost 3 bases, the J end lost 0 bases, and 7 bases lay between the germline ends. This CDR3 is 13 amino acids long. CDR3 nucleotide sequence: TGCAGTGCTAGGGCACCCAGCACAGATACGCAGTATTTT. Translating gives CSARAPSTDTQYF.

The DNA for the CDR3 is TGTGCCATCAGTGAGACCTCCGGGACTAGCGGATTTCAAGAGACCCAGTACTTC. Protein: CAISETSGTSGFQETQYF. The gene calls are TRBV10-3 and TRBJ2-5, with 11 bases identical to TRBD2. The length of the CDR3 is 18 residues. The junction had 10 bases not matched to a gene; V was cut back by 2 bases and J by 2 bases. Germline V gene data show CDR1 as ENHRY and CDR2 as SYGVKD.

About this clonotype: Since a much larger clone is just one base distant, this may be a read error. V gene TRBV27 combines with J gene TRBJ2-5, with 11 bases identical to TRBD2. CDR3 length: 18 amino acids. The germline gives CDR1 MNHEY, CDR2 SMNVEV (reference sequence). The V segment lost 9 bases and the J segment 2 bases; nucleotides outside the gene matches: 17. CDR3 loop: CASTPVELAGGRQETQYF. CDR3 coding DNA: TGTGCCAGTACCCCCGTGGAGCTAGCGGGAGGTAGGCAAGAGACCCAGTACTTC.

This clonotype was counted only a few times. One base away lies a much larger clone, so this may be a sequencing read error. The J gene is TRBJ2-7, the V gene TRBV6-1, with TRBD1 matching over 9 bases. The CDR3 consists of 13 residues. Germline CDR1 MNHNS, CDR2 SASEGT. Trimming removed 7 bases from V and 2 bases from J; junction bases left unmatched: 3. The DNA of the CDR3 is TGTGCCAGCAAAGGACAGGGGACCTACGAGCAGTACTTC. Protein sequence: CASKGQGTYEQYF.

A remark on this clonotype: This sequence may be a read error, since a much larger clone differs from it by one base. The chain carries TRBV6-2 or TRBV6-3 and TRBJ1-5, with D possibly matching TRBD1 (5 bases). Trimming took 2 bases from V and 7 from J, leaving 12 bases between them. CDR3 size: 14 residues. Per germline, CDR1 MNHEY and CDR2 SVGEGT. This CDR3 reads CASSYEGYGQPQHF. The CDR3 coding sequence is TGTGCCAGCAGTTACGAGGGGTACGGGCAGCCCCAGCATTTT.

This clonotype was seen many times. J is TRBJ2-2 and V is TRBV28, with D uncertain. This CDR3 is 11 amino acids long. Germline V gene sequence: CDR1 MDHEN, CDR2 SYDVKM. The V gene lost 9 bases and the J gene lost 5 bases, with 7 bases spanning the gap. The CDR3 sequence is CASTETGELFF. In nucleotides, the CDR3 is TGTGCCAGTACGGAGACCGGGGAGCTGTTTTTT.